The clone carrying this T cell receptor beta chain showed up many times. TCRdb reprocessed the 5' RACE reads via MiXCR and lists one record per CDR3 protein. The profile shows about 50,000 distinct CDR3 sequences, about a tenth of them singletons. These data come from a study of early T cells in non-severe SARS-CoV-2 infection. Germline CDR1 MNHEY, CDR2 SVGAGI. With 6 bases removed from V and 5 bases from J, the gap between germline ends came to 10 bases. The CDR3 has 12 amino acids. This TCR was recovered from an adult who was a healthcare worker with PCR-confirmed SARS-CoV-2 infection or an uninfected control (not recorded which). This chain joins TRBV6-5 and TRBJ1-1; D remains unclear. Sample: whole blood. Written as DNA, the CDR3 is TGTGCCAGCAGAAGACGGTGGACTGAAGCTTTCTTT. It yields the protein CASRRRWTEAFF.